Presented here are 11 T cell receptor beta chains from one specimen sequenced in a study of T cell responses to AZD1222 COVID-19 vaccine. Profiled with immunoSEQ multiplex PCR; TCRdb holds only in-frame clones, not every one. The table includes 150,000 to 200,000 clones, about 94% detected once. Sequences were derived from peripheral blood, sampled 28 days after the second AZD1222 dose. These receptors were obtained from an adult who received the AZD1222 COVID-19 vaccine.

V and J are TRBV7-2 and TRBJ1-3, with D unresolved. The V and J ends lost 2 bases and 0 bases respectively, with 14 bases between them. CDR1 and CDR2 from the germline V gene are SGHTA and FQGNSA. This CDR3 region has 17 residues. The CDR3 nucleotides are TGTGCCAGCAGCTTACTCCCGGGGTCCAGCTCTGGAAACACCATATATTTT. Translating it yields CASSLLPGSSSGNTIYF. Filled out from reference TRBV7-2 and TRBJ1-3, the complete variable domain reads GAGVSQSPSNKVTEKGKDVELRCDPISGHTALYWYRQSLGQGLEFLIYFQGNSAPDKSGLPSDRFSAERTGGSVSTLTIQRTQQEDSAVYLCASSLLPGSSSGNTIYFGEGSWLTVV.

The V call is TRBV7-7, the J call TRBJ2-3; D perhaps matches TRBD2 (5 bases). V lost 5 bases to trimming and J lost 3 bases, with 18 bases between them. The CDR3 runs to 16 residues. Germline V gene sequence: CDR1 SSHAT, CDR2 FNYEAQ (reference sequence). The CDR3 region has the DNA TGTGCCAGCAGCCCCGCCGGCGGGTTTGGGACAGATACGCAGTATTTT. This translates into CASSPAGGFGTDTQYF.

This rearrangement joins TRBV3-1 (or the pseudogene TRBV3-2) to TRBJ1-5, with D tentatively TRBD1 (5 bases). Germline V lookup: CDR1 LGHDT, CDR2 YNNKEL (reference sequence). The CDR3 is 11 residues long. With 8 bases removed from V and 7 bases from J, the gap between germline ends came to 9 bases. This chain's CDR3 is CASGHTQPQHF. CDR3 nucleotide sequence: TGTGCCAGCGGACATACCCAGCCCCAGCATTTT.

This sequence joins TRBV6-5 and TRBJ1-1, with D maybe TRBD1 (5 bases). The V end lost 0 bases, the J end lost 6 bases, and 11 bases lay between the germline ends. Germline V gives CDR1 MNHEY, CDR2 SVGAGI. The CDR3 is 14 residues long. CDR3 amino acids: CASSYSRQGAEAFF. CDR3 DNA: TGTGCCAGCAGTTACTCGAGGCAGGGAGCTGAAGCTTTCTTT.

Here the CDR3 DNA reads TGTGCCAGTACGACCAGGTCAGGCACCGGGGAGCTGTTTTTT. Encoded protein: CASTTRSGTGELFF. The chain recombines TRBV19 with TRBJ2-2; D is uncertain. The CDR3 covers 14 residues. The germline V gene encodes CDR1 LNHDA and CDR2 SQIVND (reference sequence). Between the trimmed V and J ends, which lost 7 bases and 4 bases, there was a span of 13 bases.

Turning to this clone: At the DNA level, this CDR3 is encoded by other sequences in the same sample as well. J is TRBJ2-3 and V is TRBV18; D is unresolved. Per the germline V gene, CDR1 is KGHSH and CDR2 is LQKENI. V shed 2 bases and J shed 6 bases, with 3 bases lying between them. CDR3 length: 11 amino acids. The CDR3 reads CASSPSDTQYF. The CDR3 bases are TGTGCCAGCTCACCAAGCGATACGCAGTATTTT.

The rearrangement uses TRBV5-1 and TRBJ1-2, with 8 bases that match TRBD1. The CDR3 is 15 residues long. Trimming cost V 1 base and J 6 bases; bases outside gene matches: 8. Germline CDR1 is SGHRS and CDR2 is YFSETQ. The CDR3 here is CASSLQGARVDGYTF. CDR3 in DNA: TGCGCCAGCAGCTTGCAGGGGGCGAGGGTGGATGGCTACACCTTC.

This chain joins TRBV27 and TRBJ2-7, with 9 bases identical to TRBD1. This CDR3 comprises 14 residues. Germline V CDR1 and CDR2: MNHEY, SMNVEV (reference sequence). Trimming at V came to 6 bases and at J to 3 bases, leaving 6 bases not matched to a gene. The CDR3 DNA sequence: TGTGCCAGCAGCGGGACAGGGTATTTCTACGAGCAGTACTTC. This encodes CASSGTGYFYEQYF.

J is TRBJ2-2 and V is TRBV6-5, with D uncertain. The CDR3 extends over 14 amino acids. The germline V gene has CDR1 MNHEY and CDR2 SVGAGI. V was cut by 2 bases and J by 4 bases, with 8 bases left in between. The CDR3 bases are TGTGCCAGCAGTTACAAGACGGGCACCGGGGAGCTGTTTTTT. It codes for CASSYKTGTGELFF.

The chain recombines TRBV6-5 with TRBJ1-5, with D unclear. The CDR3 is 14 amino acids. Per germline, CDR1 MNHEY and CDR2 SVGAGI. Trimming took off 7 bases at V and 11 bases at J, with 21 bases between the two ends. The CDR3 nucleotides read TGTGCCAGCACCATCGGGGTACCCGCCCGTGCCCAGCATTTT. Its protein product is CASTIGVPARAQHF.

The V and J genes are TRBV7-2 and TRBJ1-2; D not certain. Per germline, CDR1 SGHTA and CDR2 FQGNSA. The CDR3 has 14 residues. V lost 1 base and J lost 4, with 10 bases in between. CDR3 amino acids: CASSLDRETYGYTF. The CDR3 coding sequence is TGTGCCAGCAGCTTAGACCGGGAGACCTATGGCTACACCTTC.